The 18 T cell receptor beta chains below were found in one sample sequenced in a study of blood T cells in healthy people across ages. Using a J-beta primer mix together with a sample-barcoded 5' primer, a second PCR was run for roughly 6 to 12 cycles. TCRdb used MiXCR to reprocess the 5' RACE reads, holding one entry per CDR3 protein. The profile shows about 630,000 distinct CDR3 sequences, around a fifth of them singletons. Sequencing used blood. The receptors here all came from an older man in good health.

The CDR3 DNA reads as TGCGCCAGCAGCCAAGAGACAGGGGGGTGGGCAGATACGCAGTATTTT. Translation gives CASSQETGGWADTQYF. V gene TRBV4-1 combines with J gene TRBJ2-3; TRBD1 agrees at 9 bases. The CDR3 is made up of 16 amino acids. After removal of 0 bases from V and 4 bases from J, the junction contained 5 bases not matched to a gene. Germline CDR1 MGHRA, CDR2 YSYEKL.

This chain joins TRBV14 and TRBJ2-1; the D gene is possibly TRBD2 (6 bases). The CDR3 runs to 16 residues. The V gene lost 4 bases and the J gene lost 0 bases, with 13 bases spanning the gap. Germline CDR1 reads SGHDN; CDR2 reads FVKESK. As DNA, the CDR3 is TGTGCCAGCAGCCCACGTTCGGGAGCCTCCTACAATGAGCAGTTCTTC. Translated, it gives CASSPRSGASYNEQFF.

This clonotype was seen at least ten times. Written as DNA, the CDR3 is TGCAGTGCTAATTTTGAGGGTGGGGAGACCCAGTACTTC. It translates to CSANFEGGETQYF. The rearrangement joins TRBV20-1 to TRBJ2-5, with D perhaps matching TRBD2 (5 bases). The V and J ends lost 4 bases and 5 bases respectively, with 14 bases between them. The CDR3 loop spans 13 amino acids. Germline-derived CDR1 and CDR2 are DFQATT and SNEGSKA (reference sequence).

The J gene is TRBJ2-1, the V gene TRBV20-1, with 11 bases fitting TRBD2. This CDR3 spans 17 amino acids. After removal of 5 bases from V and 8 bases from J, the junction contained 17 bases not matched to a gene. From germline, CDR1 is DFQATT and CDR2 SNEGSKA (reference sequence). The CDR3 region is CSAGGLAGLSQGDEQFF. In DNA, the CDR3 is TGCAGTGCTGGTGGACTAGCGGGTCTATCCCAGGGGGATGAGCAGTTCTTC.

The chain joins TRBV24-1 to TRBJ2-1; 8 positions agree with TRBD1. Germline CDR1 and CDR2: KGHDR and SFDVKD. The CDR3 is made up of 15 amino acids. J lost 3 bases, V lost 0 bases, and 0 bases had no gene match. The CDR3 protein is CATSDLTGGYNEQFF. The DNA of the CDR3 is TGTGCCACCAGTGATTTGACAGGGGGCTACAATGAGCAGTTCTTC.

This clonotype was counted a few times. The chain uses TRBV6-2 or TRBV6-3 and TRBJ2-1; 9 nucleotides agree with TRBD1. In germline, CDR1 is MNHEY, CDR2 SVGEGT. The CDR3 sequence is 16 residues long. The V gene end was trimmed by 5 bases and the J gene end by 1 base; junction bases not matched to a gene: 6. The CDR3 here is CASSHPGTGSYNEQFF. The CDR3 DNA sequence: TGTGCCAGCAGTCATCCTGGGACAGGGTCCTACAATGAGCAGTTCTTC.

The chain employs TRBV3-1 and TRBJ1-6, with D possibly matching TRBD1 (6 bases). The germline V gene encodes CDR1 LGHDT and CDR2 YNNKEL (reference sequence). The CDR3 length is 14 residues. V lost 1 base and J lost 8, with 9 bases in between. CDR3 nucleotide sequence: TGTGCCAGCAGCCAAGCAGGGGTGGATTCACCCCTCCACTTT. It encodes CASSQAGVDSPLHF.

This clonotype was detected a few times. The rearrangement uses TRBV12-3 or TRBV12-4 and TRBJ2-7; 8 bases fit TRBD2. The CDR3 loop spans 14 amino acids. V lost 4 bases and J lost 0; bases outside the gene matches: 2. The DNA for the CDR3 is TGTGCCAGCAGTTCTAGCGGGCTCTCCTACGAGCAGTACTTC. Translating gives CASSSSGLSYEQYF.

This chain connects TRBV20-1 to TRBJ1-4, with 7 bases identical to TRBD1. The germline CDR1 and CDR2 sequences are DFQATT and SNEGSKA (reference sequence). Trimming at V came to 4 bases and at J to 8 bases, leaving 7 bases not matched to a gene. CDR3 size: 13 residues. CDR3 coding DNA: TGCAGTGCTATCCAGACAGGGTCGGAAAAACTGTTTTTT. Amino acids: CSAIQTGSEKLFF.

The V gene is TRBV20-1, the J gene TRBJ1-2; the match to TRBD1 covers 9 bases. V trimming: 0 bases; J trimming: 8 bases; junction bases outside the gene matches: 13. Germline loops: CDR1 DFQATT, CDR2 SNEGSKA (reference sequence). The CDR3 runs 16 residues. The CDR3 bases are TGCAGTGCTAGAGACCCAAGGGACAGGGTGACGGGCGGCTACACCTTC. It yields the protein CSARDPRDRVTGGYTF.

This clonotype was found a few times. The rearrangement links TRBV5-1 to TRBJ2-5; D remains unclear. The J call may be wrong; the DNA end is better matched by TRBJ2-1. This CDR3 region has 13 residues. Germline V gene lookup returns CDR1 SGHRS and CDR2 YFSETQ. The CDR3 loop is CASSFSSLNEQFF. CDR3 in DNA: TGCGCCAGCAGCTTTTCGTCCCTCAATGAGCAGTTCTTC.

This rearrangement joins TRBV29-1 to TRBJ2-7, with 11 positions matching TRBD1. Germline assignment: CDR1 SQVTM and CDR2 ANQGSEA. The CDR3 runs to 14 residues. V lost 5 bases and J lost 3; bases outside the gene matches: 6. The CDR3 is CSVLTGTGGYEQYF. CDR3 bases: TGCAGCGTTCTCACCGGGACAGGGGGCTACGAGCAGTACTTC.

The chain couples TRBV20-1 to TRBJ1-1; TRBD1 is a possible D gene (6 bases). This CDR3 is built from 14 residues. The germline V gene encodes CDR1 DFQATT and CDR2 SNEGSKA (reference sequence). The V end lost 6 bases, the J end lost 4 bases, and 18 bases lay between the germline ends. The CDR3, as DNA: TGCAGTGCACCCAAACAGGGCCTCGGCACTGAAGCTTTCTTT. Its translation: CSAPKQGLGTEAFF.

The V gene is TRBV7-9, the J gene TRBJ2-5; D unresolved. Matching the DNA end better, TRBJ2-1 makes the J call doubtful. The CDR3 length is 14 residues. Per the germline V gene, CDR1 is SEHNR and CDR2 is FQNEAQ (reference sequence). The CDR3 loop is CASSLGVQYNEQFF. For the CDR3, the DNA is TGTGCCAGCAGCTTAGGGGTCCAATACAATGAGCAGTTCTTC.

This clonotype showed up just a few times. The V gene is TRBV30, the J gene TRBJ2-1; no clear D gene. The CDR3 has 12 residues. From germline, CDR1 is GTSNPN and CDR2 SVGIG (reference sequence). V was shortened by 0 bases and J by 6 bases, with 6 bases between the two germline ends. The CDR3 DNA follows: TGTGCCTGGAGTGTAAAGGGCAATGAGCAGTTCTTC. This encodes CAWSVKGNEQFF. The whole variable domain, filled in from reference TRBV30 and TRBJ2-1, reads SQTIHQWPATLVQPVGSPLSLECTVEGTSNPNLYWYRQAAGRGLQLLFYSVGIGQISSEVPQNLSASRPQDRQFILSSKKLLLSDSGFYLCAWSVKGNEQFFGPGTRLTVL.

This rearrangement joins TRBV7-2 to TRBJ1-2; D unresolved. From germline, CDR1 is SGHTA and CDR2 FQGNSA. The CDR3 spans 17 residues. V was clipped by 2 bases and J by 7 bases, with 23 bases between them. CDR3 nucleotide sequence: TGTGCCAGCAGCTTAACTGGGGTCTCGTATGGGTATGTTGGCTACACCTTC. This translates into CASSLTGVSYGYVGYTF. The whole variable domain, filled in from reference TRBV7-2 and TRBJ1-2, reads GAGVSQSPSNKVTEKGKDVELRCDPISGHTALYWYRQSLGQGLEFLIYFQGNSAPDKSGLPSDRFSAERTGGSVSTLTIQRTQQEDSAVYLCASSLTGVSYGYVGYTFGSGTRLTVV.

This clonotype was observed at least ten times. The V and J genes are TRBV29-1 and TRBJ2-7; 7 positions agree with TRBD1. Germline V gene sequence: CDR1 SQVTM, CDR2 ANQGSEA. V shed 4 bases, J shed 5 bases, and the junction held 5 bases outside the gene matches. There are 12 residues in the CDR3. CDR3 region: CSVVRGPNEQYF. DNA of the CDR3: TGCAGCGTTGTAAGGGGGCCTAACGAGCAGTACTTC.

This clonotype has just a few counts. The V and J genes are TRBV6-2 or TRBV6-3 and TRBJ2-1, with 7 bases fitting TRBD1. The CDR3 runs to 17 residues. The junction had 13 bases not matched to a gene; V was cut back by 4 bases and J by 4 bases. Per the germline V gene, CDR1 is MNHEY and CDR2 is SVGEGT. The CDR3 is CASSSLDTGAAYNEQFF. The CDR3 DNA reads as TGTGCCAGCAGTTCACTAGATACAGGGGCGGCTTACAATGAGCAGTTCTTC.